Each of the 22 T cell receptor beta chains below was sequenced from the same sample in a study of shared clonotypes between healthy human individuals. This table comes from immunoSEQ multiplex PCR, and its TCRdb copy is limited to in-frame clones, with some not included. This table has a few million clones, under 97% appearing once. Material for sequencing was naive CD4+ T cells sorted from blood. Subset described: CD45RA+ positively selected. The receptors originated from a man aged 18-30 years in good health.

The CDR3 loop reads CASSSQAGAIQYF. CDR3 in DNA: TGTGCCAGCAGCTCACAAGCTGGGGCCATTCAGTACTTC. This chain joins TRBV7-9 and TRBJ2-4; perhaps TRBD1 as D (5 bases). CDR3 length: 13 residues. Looked up from germline, CDR1 is SEHNR and CDR2 is FQNEAQ (reference sequence). V dropped 4 bases and J dropped 9 bases, with 13 bases sitting between them.

Comment on this clone: This same CDR3 is encoded by further DNA sequences in the sample. This CDR3 reads CASSLEASGKETQYF. As DNA, the CDR3 is TGCGCCAGCAGCTTGGAGGCTAGCGGGAAAGAGACCCAGTACTTC. This chain uses TRBV5-1 with TRBJ2-5; 9 nucleotides agree with TRBD2. V lost 0 bases and J lost 3; bases outside the gene matches: 3. Germline V gene lookup returns CDR1 SGHRS and CDR2 YFSETQ. The CDR3 spans 15 residues.

For this clone: Other DNA sequences within the sample encode an identical CDR3. The rearrangement joins TRBV11-3 to TRBJ2-7; D possibly corresponds to TRBD2 (5 bases). V dropped 0 bases and J dropped 7 bases, with 7 bases sitting between them. Germline assignment: CDR1 SGHNT and CDR2 YENEEA. The CDR3 runs 12 residues. The CDR3 DNA sequence: TGTGCCAGCAGCTTAGACCGGGGAGAGCAGTACTTC. As protein: CASSLDRGEQYF.

The J gene is TRBJ2-5, the V gene TRBV29-1; D may match TRBD1 or TRBD2 (6 bases each). Trimming pared 1 base from V and 0 bases from J, leaving 9 bases between. The CDR3 length is 14 residues. In germline, CDR1 is SQVTM, CDR2 ANQGSEA. The CDR3 nucleotides read TGCAGCGTTGAAGGGGGGGCAGACCAAGAGACCCAGTACTTC. Translated, it gives CSVEGGADQETQYF.

The chain has TRBV5-5 and TRBJ2-5, with D possibly being TRBD2 (5 bases). The germline gives CDR1 SGHKS, CDR2 YYEKEE (reference sequence). V was pared by 2 bases and J by 3 bases, with 17 bases between. The CDR3 totals 16 residues. CDR3 sequence (DNA): TGTGCCAGCAGCTTCGAAAACGGACTTTCCAAAGAGACCCAGTACTTC. Protein: CASSFENGLSKETQYF.

J is TRBJ1-5 and V is TRBV10-3, with TRBD1 identical over 7 bases. Germline V gene lookup returns CDR1 ENHRY and CDR2 SYGVKD. With 3 bases clipped from V and 4 bases from J, the junction kept 9 bases outside the gene matches. The CDR3 extends over 16 amino acids. In DNA, the CDR3 is TGTGCCATCAGTGATCTCGCGAAGGGGGCGAATCAGCCCCAGCATTTT. The encoded protein is CAISDLAKGANQPQHF.

The V gene is TRBV7-2, the J gene TRBJ2-2; 7 nucleotides align to TRBD2. With V trimmed by 1 base and J by 2 bases, 10 bases remained unmatched. This CDR3 has 18 residues. CDR1 and CDR2 from the germline V gene are SGHTA and FQGNSA. CDR3 region: CASSLVGWLAVNTGELFF. The CDR3 DNA reads TGTGCCAGCAGCTTAGTGGGGTGGCTAGCGGTAAACACCGGGGAGCTGTTTTTT.

The chain links TRBV5-1 to TRBJ1-4, with a possible D match to TRBD1 (6 bases). This CDR3 has 15 amino acids. Germline V lookup: CDR1 SGHRS, CDR2 YFSETQ. V shed 4 bases and J shed 4 bases, with 14 bases lying between them. For the CDR3, the DNA is TGCGCCAGCAGCCCCCCTGGACAGAGTAATGAAAAACTGTTTTTT. Translating it yields CASSPPGQSNEKLFF. Full variable domain (missing parts from reference TRBV5-1 and TRBJ1-4): KAGVTQTPRYLIKTRGQQVTLSCSPISGHRSVSWYQQTPGQGLQFLFEYFSETQRNKGNFPGRFSGRQFSNSRSEMNVSTLELGDSALYLCASSPPGQSNEKLFFGSGTQLSVL.

The CDR3 spells CASSQGDRAEQYF. For the CDR3, the DNA is TGCGCCAGCAGCCAGGGGGATCGCGCCGAGCAGTACTTC. The V call is TRBV5-1, the J call TRBJ2-7, with 7 bases lining up with TRBD1. Germline V lookup: CDR1 SGHRS, CDR2 YFSETQ. V shed 4 bases, J shed 6 bases, and the junction held 7 bases outside the gene matches. The CDR3 is 13 amino acids.

J is TRBJ2-6 and V is TRBV7-2, with D maybe TRBD1 (5 bases). CDR1 is SGHTA and CDR2 is FQGNSA in the germline V gene. V was clipped by 3 bases and J by 0 bases, with 6 bases between them. The CDR3 covers 15 residues. CDR3 loop: CASSLGLSGANVLTF. The CDR3 coding sequence is TGTGCCAGCAGCTTGGGGCTCTCTGGGGCCAACGTCCTGACTTTC.

Notes on this clone: The same CDR3 can be traced to other DNA sequences in this sample. V is TRBV7-2 and J is TRBJ2-2; possibly TRBD1 or TRBD2 for D (5 bases each). V lost 1 base, J lost 3 bases, and 6 bases lay in between. The CDR3 loop spans 14 amino acids. Germline CDR1 is SGHTA and CDR2 is FQGNSA. The CDR3 loop reads CASSLVGDTGELFF. CDR3 bases: TGTGCCAGCAGCTTAGTGGGGGACACCGGGGAGCTGTTTTTT.

The chain employs TRBV4-2 and TRBJ1-2, with 10 nucleotides matching TRBD1. This CDR3 spans 16 amino acids. V dropped 1 base and J dropped 3; count of bases not matched to a gene: 5. Germline CDR1 is LGHNA and CDR2 is YNFKEQ. CDR3 region: CASSQAGTGEDYGYTF. DNA of the CDR3: TGTGCCAGCAGCCAAGCCGGGACAGGGGAGGACTATGGCTACACCTTC.

CDR3 DNA sequence: TGTGCCAGCAGTCTCCGGGACAGGGGCGGAAACACCATATATTTT. Protein product: CASSLRDRGGNTIYF. The V call is TRBV28, the J call TRBJ1-3, with 10 bases lining up with TRBD1. The CDR3 runs to 15 residues. Unmatched junction bases numbered 5, after V lost 5 bases and J lost 4 bases. The V gene's germline CDR1 is MDHEN and CDR2 SYDVKM.

The J gene is TRBJ2-3, the V gene TRBV4-1; D gene ambiguous. Trimming removed 0 bases at V and 0 bases at J, with 10 bases between. The CDR3 consists of 16 residues. Germline V CDR1 and CDR2: MGHRA, YSYEKL. The CDR3 region has the DNA TGCGCCAGCAGCCAAGATGGGCCAGCTAGCACAGATACGCAGTATTTT. Its translation is CASSQDGPASTDTQYF.

Comments on this clone: This specimen includes other DNA sequences encoding the same CDR3. This sequence joins TRBV19 and TRBJ1-2; 10 nucleotides align to TRBD1. The CDR3 has 12 residues. Per germline, CDR1 LNHDA and CDR2 SQIVND (reference sequence). V lost 6 bases and J lost 5; bases outside the gene matches: 0. In DNA form, the CDR3 reads TGTGCCAGTAGGGACAGGGGGTATGGCTACACCTTC. Translating it yields CASRDRGYGYTF.

The chain uses TRBV4-3 and TRBJ2-3, with TRBD2 matching over 7 bases. The CDR3 loop spans 16 amino acids. Germline V gene data show CDR1 as LGHNA and CDR2 as YSLEER. The trim removed 6 bases at V and 2 bases at J, leaving 11 bases unmatched. The CDR3 loop reads CASSLAGDPVTDTQYF. CDR3 in DNA: TGCGCCAGCAGTCTGGCGGGAGATCCGGTCACAGATACGCAGTATTTT.

V is TRBV19 and J is TRBJ1-6; D remains unclear. CDR1 is LNHDA and CDR2 is SQIVND in the germline V gene (reference sequence). Deletions cut 4 bases from V and 2 bases from J, with 6 bases between. The CDR3 runs 14 residues. CDR3 sequence: CASSNDPYNSPLHF. CDR3 nucleotides: TGTGCCAGTAGTAACGACCCCTATAATTCACCCCTCCACTTT.

The V and J genes are TRBV19 and TRBJ2-6; a possible D gene is TRBD2 (5 bases). From germline, CDR1 is LNHDA and CDR2 SQIVND (reference sequence). V was cut by 8 bases and J by 2 bases, with 7 bases left in between. The CDR3 loop spans 13 amino acids. Here the CDR3 reads CASAGAGANVLTF. CDR3 nucleotides: TGTGCCAGTGCCGGGGCTGGGGCCAACGTCCTGACTTTC.

The rearrangement links TRBV7-8 to TRBJ2-7; the match to TRBD2 covers 8 bases. The CDR3 covers 15 residues. Unmatched junction bases numbered 10, after V lost 3 bases and J lost 6 bases. Germline CDR1 SGHVS, CDR2 FQNEAQ. CDR3 in DNA: TGTGCCAGCAGCTTTTCGGGGAAGCGGGAGTTCGAGCAGTACTTC. Translated, it gives CASSFSGKREFEQYF.

The CDR3 here is CASSYSRQVNTEAFF. CDR3 in DNA: TGTGCCAGCAGTTACTCTCGGCAGGTCAACACTGAAGCTTTCTTT. J is TRBJ1-1 and V is TRBV6-5; D not certain. Trimming took 0 bases from V and 2 from J, leaving 10 bases between them. The CDR3 runs to 15 residues. Germline V lookup: CDR1 MNHEY, CDR2 SVGAGI.

The chain is built from TRBV10-3 and TRBJ1-5; TRBD1 matches at 10 bases. The CDR3 loop spans 17 amino acids. The ends lost 2 bases at V and 0 bases at J; junction bases unmatched: 4. Germline V gene data show CDR1 as ENHRY and CDR2 as SYGVKD. In DNA, the CDR3 is TGTGCCATCAGTGAGCGGGACAGGGGCGATAGCAATCAGCCCCAGCATTTT. It encodes CAISERDRGDSNQPQHF.

This chain links TRBV2 with TRBJ2-7; TRBD2 matches at 8 bases. Germline-derived CDR1 and CDR2 are SNHLY and FYNNEI. Trimming cost V 8 bases and J 0 bases; bases outside gene matches: 6. The CDR3 runs 14 residues. CDR3 residues: CASFKTSVSYEQYF. CDR3 sequence (DNA): TGTGCCAGCTTTAAGACTAGCGTCTCCTACGAGCAGTACTTC. The full variable domain, with the rest looked up from reference TRBV2 and TRBJ2-7, is EPEVTQTPSHQVTQMGQEVILRCVPISNHLYFYWYRQILGQKVEFLVSFYNNEISEKSEIFDDQFSVERPDGSNFTLKIRSTKLEDSAMYFCASFKTSVSYEQYFGPGTRLTVT.